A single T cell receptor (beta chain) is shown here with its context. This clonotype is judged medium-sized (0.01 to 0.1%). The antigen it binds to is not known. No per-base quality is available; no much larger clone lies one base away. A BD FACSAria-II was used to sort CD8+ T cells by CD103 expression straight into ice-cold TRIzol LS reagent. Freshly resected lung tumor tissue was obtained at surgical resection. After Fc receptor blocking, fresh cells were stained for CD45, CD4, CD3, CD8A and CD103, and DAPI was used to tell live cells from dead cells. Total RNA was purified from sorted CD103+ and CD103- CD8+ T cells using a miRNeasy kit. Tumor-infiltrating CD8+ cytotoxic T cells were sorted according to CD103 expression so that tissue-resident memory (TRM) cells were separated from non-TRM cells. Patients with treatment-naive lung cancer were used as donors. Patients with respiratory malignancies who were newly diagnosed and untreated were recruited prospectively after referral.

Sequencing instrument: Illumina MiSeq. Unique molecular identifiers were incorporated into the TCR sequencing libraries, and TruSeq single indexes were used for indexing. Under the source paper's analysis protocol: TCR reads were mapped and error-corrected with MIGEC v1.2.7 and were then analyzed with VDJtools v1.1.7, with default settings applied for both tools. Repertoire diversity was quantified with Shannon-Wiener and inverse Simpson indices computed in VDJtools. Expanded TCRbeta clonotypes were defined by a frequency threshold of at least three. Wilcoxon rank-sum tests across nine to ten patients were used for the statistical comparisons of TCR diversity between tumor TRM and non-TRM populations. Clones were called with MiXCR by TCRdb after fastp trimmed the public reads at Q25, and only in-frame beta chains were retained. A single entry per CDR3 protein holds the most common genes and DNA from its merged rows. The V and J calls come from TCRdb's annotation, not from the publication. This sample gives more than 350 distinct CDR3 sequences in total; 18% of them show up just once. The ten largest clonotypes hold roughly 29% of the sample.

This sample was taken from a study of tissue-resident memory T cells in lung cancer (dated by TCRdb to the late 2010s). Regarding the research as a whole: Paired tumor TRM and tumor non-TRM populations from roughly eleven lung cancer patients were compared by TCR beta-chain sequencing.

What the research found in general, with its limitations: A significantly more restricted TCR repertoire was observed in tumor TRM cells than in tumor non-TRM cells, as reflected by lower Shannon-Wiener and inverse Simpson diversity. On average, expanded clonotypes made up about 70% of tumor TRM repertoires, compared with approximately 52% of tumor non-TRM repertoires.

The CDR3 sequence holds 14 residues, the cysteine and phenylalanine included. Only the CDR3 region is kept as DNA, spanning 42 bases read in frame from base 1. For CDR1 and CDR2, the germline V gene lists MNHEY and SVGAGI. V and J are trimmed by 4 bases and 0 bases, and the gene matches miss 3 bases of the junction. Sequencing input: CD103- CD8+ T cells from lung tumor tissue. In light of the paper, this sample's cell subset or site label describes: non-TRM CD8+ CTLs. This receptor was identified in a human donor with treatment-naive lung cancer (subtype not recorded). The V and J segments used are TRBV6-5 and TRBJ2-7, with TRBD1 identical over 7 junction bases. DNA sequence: TGTGCCAGCAGTTCTACAGGGGTCTCCTACGAGCAGTACTTC. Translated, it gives CASSSTGVSYEQYF.